This entry lists 26 T cell receptor beta chains sequenced from one sample in a study of CD8+CD57+ T cells in acquired aplastic anemia. Genomic DNA acted as the template from which TCR beta VDJ combination and CDR3 sequence profiling were carried out. Using its own MiXCR run on the reads, TCRdb lists one record per CDR3 protein. The table lists more than 150,000 distinct CDR3 sequences, less than 60% of them singletons. Patients included in sequencing had previously demonstrated CD8+CD57+ cell expansion by flow cytometry. Sequencing used sorted CD4+, CD8+, or CD8+CD57+ T cells (not recorded which) from PBMCs. These receptors were collected from a human donor with aplastic anemia.

The chain recombines TRBV25-1 with TRBJ2-7; a weak D match, TRBD1 (6 bases). The CDR3 runs to 17 residues. Trimming removed 3 bases at V and 7 bases at J, with 25 bases between. The germline V gene has CDR1 MGHDK and CDR2 SYGVNS. The DNA of the CDR3 is TGTGCCAGCAGTGATCTTGAACAGGGTTCATTTTTGGGGGAGCAGTACTTC. Encoded protein: CASSDLEQGSFLGEQYF.

The sample holds many counts of this clonotype. The chain carries TRBV29-1 and TRBJ1-1; TRBD1 might be the D (5 bases). Germline V gene sequence: CDR1 SQVTM, CDR2 ANQGSEA. Trimming left V 5 bases short and J 4 bases short, with 17 bases between. The CDR3 is 14 amino acids. The chain's CDR3 is CSVYDSIESTEAFF. Here the CDR3 DNA reads TGCAGCGTTTATGACAGCATAGAATCCACTGAAGCTTTCTTT.

This clonotype was seen repeatedly, ten times or more. The chain has TRBV2 and TRBJ2-1; D possibly corresponds to TRBD1 (6 bases). This CDR3 spans 15 amino acids. Trimming shortened V by 7 bases and J by 5 bases, and 18 bases separated the two germline ends. From germline, CDR1 is SNHLY and CDR2 FYNNEI. CDR3 coding DNA: TGTGCCAGCATGTGGGAACTGACAGGACACAATGAGCAGTTCTTC. Its translation: CASMWELTGHNEQFF.

Note on this clonotype: The junction differs from germline at one of its ends, possibly a read error. The chain employs TRBV7-8 and TRBJ1-1; 12 bases match TRBD1. Per germline, CDR1 SGHVS and CDR2 FQNEAQ. The CDR3 contains 15 residues. The CDR3 spells CASSYGIPPGQGASF. DNA of the CDR3: TGTGCCAGCAGCTACGGTATACCTCCGGGACAGGGGGCCTCGTTT.

The rearrangement joins TRBV7-2 to TRBJ2-7; D uncertain. This CDR3 contains 13 residues. The V gene lost 4 bases and the J gene lost 2 bases, with 9 bases spanning the gap. Germline loops: CDR1 SGHTA, CDR2 FQGNSA. The CDR3 region has the DNA TGTGCCAGCAGCTACTCCCAAGCCTACGAGCAGTACTTC. It specifies CASSYSQAYEQYF.

The V call is TRBV19, the J call TRBJ1-5; the D is unclear. The V end was cut by 3 bases, the J end by 9 bases, with 12 bases between. This CDR3 is built from 13 residues. Germline-derived CDR1 and CDR2 are LNHDA and SQIVND (reference sequence). CDR3 loop: CASSITEHSPQHF. The CDR3 DNA reads TGTGCCAGTAGTATCACAGAACATTCGCCCCAGCATTTT.

The V call is TRBV15, the J call TRBJ1-6; D is possibly TRBD1 (6 bases). V lost 5 bases and J lost 12, with 17 bases in between. CDR1 and CDR2 (germline): LNHNV, YYDKDF (reference sequence). This CDR3 spans 14 amino acids. The DNA of the CDR3 is TGTGCCACCAGCTCGAAAGGGGGTGGGGGACCCCTCCACTTT. This codes for CATSSKGGGGPLHF.

A word on this clonotype: A read error is possible here, since a much larger clone lies one base away. This chain joins TRBV6-7 and TRBJ2-7; D remains unclear. TRBV6-7 is an ORF; its function is uncertain. The CDR3 has 11 amino acids. Trimming stripped 7 bases from V and 0 bases from J, with 4 bases between. The DNA for the CDR3 is TGTGCCAGCACGGCCTCCTACGAGCAGTACTTC. Translating it yields CASTASYEQYF.

In this sample, this clonotype turned up many times. This chain joins TRBV5-1 and TRBJ1-1, with D unclear. Trimming stripped 0 bases from V and 4 bases from J, with 13 bases between. CDR1 and CDR2 from the germline V gene are SGHRS and YFSETQ. The CDR3 consists of 15 residues. The DNA of the CDR3 is TGCGCCAGCAGCTTGGGAGCTGGGTCGGGCACTGAAGCTTTCTTT. Translating gives CASSLGAGSGTEAFF. Full variable domain (outside the CDR3, taken from reference TRBV5-1 and TRBJ1-1): KAGVTQTPRYLIKTRGQQVTLSCSPISGHRSVSWYQQTPGQGLQFLFEYFSETQRNKGNFPGRFSGRQFSNSRSEMNVSTLELGDSALYLCASSLGAGSGTEAFFGQGTRLTVV.

The chain uses TRBV19 and TRBJ1-2; D not certain. Germline loops: CDR1 LNHDA, CDR2 SQIVND (reference sequence). There are 12 residues in the CDR3. V shed 8 bases and J shed 5 bases, with 12 bases lying between them. The CDR3 region has the DNA TGTGCCAGTGAACGGGGTCGTTATGGCTACACCTTC. It yields the protein CASERGRYGYTF.

Worth noting for this clonotype: This may arise from a read error, as a much more abundant clone is one base away. The rearrangement joins TRBV24-1 to TRBJ2-5; no reliable D call. The CDR3 contains 16 residues. CDR1 is KGHDR and CDR2 is SFDVKD in the germline V gene. The CDR3 coding sequence is TGTGCCAGCAGTTACAATCCACCTCGGTACCAAGGGACCCAGTACTTC. Protein sequence: CASSYNPPRYQGTQYF.

The chain is built from TRBV24-1 and TRBJ2-3; TRBD2 might be the D (7 bases). Per the germline V gene, CDR1 is KGHDR and CDR2 is SFDVKD. Between the trimmed V and J ends, which lost 0 bases and 4 bases, there was a span of 10 bases. The CDR3 extends over 15 amino acids. CDR3 DNA sequence: TGTGCCACCAGTGATTTGTCGGGGGGCGCAGATACGCAGTATTTT. This codes for CATSDLSGGADTQYF.

The chain links TRBV19 to TRBJ1-2, with D unclear. CDR1 is LNHDA and CDR2 is SQIVND in the germline V gene (reference sequence). CDR3 length: 13 residues. Deletions cut 5 bases from V and 6 bases from J, with 13 bases between. Written as DNA, the CDR3 is TGTGCCAGTAGTCCCAGGACGAGGCATGGCTACACCTTC. Translated, it gives CASSPRTRHGYTF.

The CDR3 region is CSARDGTYQPQHF. As DNA, the CDR3 is TGCAGTGCCCGGGACGGTACTTATCAGCCCCAGCATTTT. The J gene is TRBJ1-5, the V gene TRBV20-1, with D perhaps TRBD1 (5 bases). CDR1 and CDR2 (germline): DFQATT, SNEGSKA (reference sequence). The CDR3 loop spans 13 amino acids. Trimming removed 6 bases from V and 5 bases from J, with 14 bases in between.

CDR3 loop: CASTPPLGTVNTIYF. DNA for the CDR3: TGTGCCAGCACCCCACCCCTTGGGACAGTAAACACCATATATTTT. The rearrangement uses TRBV5-5 and TRBJ1-3, with 7 bases aligning to TRBD1. CDR3 length equals 15 residues. V shed 6 bases, J shed 6 bases, and the junction held 12 bases outside the gene matches. CDR1 SGHKS and CDR2 YYEKEE come from the germline V gene (reference sequence).

Turning to this clonotype: A much bigger clone sits one base away, suggesting this may be a read error. The chain combines TRBV10-3 with TRBJ2-1, with D possibly TRBD1 on 6 matching bases. The CDR3 loop spans 15 amino acids. CDR1 is ENHRY and CDR2 is SYGVKD in the germline V gene. The CDR3 nucleotides are TGTGCCATCAGCCAGGACAGAAGTTCCTACAATGAGCGGTTCTTC. Its translation is CAISQDRSSYNERFF.

This clonotype was seen at least ten times. This chain connects TRBV19 to TRBJ1-3; tentative D call: TRBD1 (5 bases). CDR3 size: 16 residues. Germline V gene lookup returns CDR1 LNHDA and CDR2 SQIVND (reference sequence). Trimming took 1 base from V and 0 from J, leaving 10 bases between them. The CDR3 protein is CASSIGGLFSGNTIYF. Here the CDR3 DNA reads TGTGCCAGTAGTATAGGGGGCCTCTTCTCTGGAAACACCATATATTTT.

This clonotype was counted many times. The V call is TRBV6-5, the J call TRBJ2-5; D remains ambiguous. V lost 5 bases, J lost 5 bases, and 12 bases lay in between. The CDR3 runs to 13 residues. In germline, CDR1 is MNHEY, CDR2 SVGAGI. DNA for the CDR3: TGTGCCAGCAGTAACGGATTCAGTGAGACCCAGTACTTC. Translating it yields CASSNGFSETQYF.

The genes are TRBV2 and TRBJ1-3; D remains unclear. Trimming left V 3 bases short and J 6 bases short, with 12 bases between. Germline CDR1 and CDR2: SNHLY and FYNNEI. This CDR3 contains 14 residues. The chain's CDR3 is CASSDGGKVNTIYF. The CDR3 bases are TGTGCCAGCAGTGATGGTGGAAAGGTAAACACCATATATTTT.

This chain joins TRBV28 and TRBJ2-7, with D unclear. The CDR3 is made up of 12 amino acids. The V end was cut by 5 bases, the J end by 7 bases, with 12 bases between. CDR1 MDHEN and CDR2 SYDVKM come from the germline V gene. The CDR3 nucleotides read TGTGCCAGCAGTCCCTACCGGCAAGAGCAGTACTTC. Encoded protein: CASSPYRQEQYF. Full variable domain (missing parts from reference TRBV28 and TRBJ2-7): DVKVTQSSRYLVKRTGEKVFLECVQDMDHENMFWYRQDPGLGLRLIYFSYDVKMKEKGDIPEGYSVSREKKERFSLILESASTNQTSMYLCASSPYRQEQYFGPGTRLTVT.

The rearrangement links TRBV27 to TRBJ2-7, with 12 bases fitting TRBD2. Germline values: CDR1 MNHEY, CDR2 SMNVEV (reference sequence). CDR3 size: 18 residues. The ends lost 0 bases at V and 0 bases at J; junction bases unmatched: 6. The DNA of the CDR3 is TGTGCCAGCAGTTTATCGAATCTAGCGGGAGGGTACTCCTACGAGCAGTACTTC. This codes for CASSLSNLAGGYSYEQYF.

This clonotype has just a few counts. The chain carries TRBV11-2 and TRBJ2-1, with 8 nucleotides matching TRBD2. V lost 1 base, J lost 7 bases, and 15 bases stayed unmatched. Germline CDR1 is SGHAT and CDR2 is FQNNGV. This CDR3 region has 18 residues. The CDR3 nucleotides read TGTGCCAGCAGCTTAGGACCCGGGGGACTAGGGCCCGGGAATGAGCAGTTCTTC. Protein: CASSLGPGGLGPGNEQFF.

This clonotype was detected only a few times. As DNA, the CDR3 is TGTGCCAGCAGTGAAGCGCCTGGAGCGGGAGGGCACCCCCACGAGCAGTACTTC. It is translated as CASSEAPGAGGHPHEQYF. The V call is TRBV2, the J call TRBJ2-7; 10 nucleotides align to TRBD2. CDR1 is SNHLY, CDR2 FYNNEI, per germline. The CDR3 consists of 18 residues. The junction had 13 bases not matched to a gene; V was cut back by 0 bases and J by 5 bases.

In regard to this clonotype: A clone one base away is much larger, so this may be a read error. The chain joins TRBV4-3 to TRBJ2-7; D might be TRBD2 (6 bases). The length of the CDR3 is 14 residues. Germline V gene data show CDR1 as LGHNA and CDR2 as YSLEER. This CDR3 is CASSQVWDSYEKYF. The CDR3 DNA reads as TGCGCCAGCAGCCAAGTTTGGGACTCCTACGAGAAGTACTTC.

This chain joins TRBV6-1 and TRBJ2-3; D possibly corresponds to TRBD2 (7 bases). Germline CDR1 MNHNS, CDR2 SASEGT. The CDR3 contains 11 residues. Trimming removed 7 bases at V and 10 bases at J, with 12 bases between. The CDR3 nucleotides are TGTGCCAGCACTCTAGGGGGGGCGCAGTATTTT. Amino acid sequence: CASTLGGAQYF.

This clonotype has a single count. The gene calls are TRBV12-5 and TRBJ2-3, with D unresolved. Germline CDR1 reads LGHNT; CDR2 reads FRNRAP. This CDR3 is built from 11 residues. V lost 3 bases and J 6 bases, leaving 4 bases between the germline ends. CDR3 loop: CASGLGDTQYF. The DNA of the CDR3 is TGTGCTAGTGGTTTAGGGGATACGCAGTATTTT.